The next 25 T cell receptor beta chains were all read from a single sample in a study of CXCR3-negative and CXCR3-positive naive CD8 T cells. Whole-study results and caveats: CXCR3-expressing naive cells carried TRB CDR3s more hydrophobic than those of CXCR3-negative naive cells.

No cognate antigen is known for these TCRs. Through 5' RACE with UMI labels, the TRB cDNA libraries were prepared. TCRdb derives one entry per CDR3 protein from the 5' RACE reads, leaving out DNA. In total, the table holds roughly 110,000 distinct CDR3 sequences. The sequencing input was naive CXCR3+ CD8+ T cells from blood. Subset reported: CD45RO-CCR7+CD27+CD95- naive CD8+ T cells expressing CXCR3 (TNR3+). These TCRs come from a human donor in good health. Some clones in this sample may be carry-over from other donors' samples.

The chain links TRBV7-9 to TRBJ2-3; TCRdb designates TRBD2, a call that cannot be tested without DNA. Per the germline V gene, CDR1 is SEHNR and CDR2 is FQNEAQ (reference sequence). CDR3 length equals 15 residues. The CDR3 loop is CASSPAITSTDTQYF.

The chain is built from TRBV20-1 and TRBJ2-1. The CDR3 has 13 residues. Germline-derived CDR1 and CDR2 are DFQATT and SNEGSKA (reference sequence). CDR3: CSARSLTGNEQFF.

This chain uses TRBV29-1 with TRBJ2-3; the D gene TCRdb calls, TRBD1, cannot be checked with no DNA. The CDR3 has 17 residues. In germline, CDR1 is SQVTM, CDR2 ANQGSEA. The CDR3 spells CSVEDSDIGEFTDTQYF.

The gene calls are TRBV7-2 and TRBJ1-2; TCRdb's assignment of TRBD1 cannot be checked, as there is no DNA. CDR1 is SGHTA, CDR2 FQGNSA, per germline. CDR3 length: 15 residues. This CDR3 reads CASSLGTGLNYGYTF.

The CDR3 spells CASSPLAGGYNEQFF. The chain recombines TRBV7-3 with TRBJ2-1; the D call from TCRdb, TRBD2, cannot be confirmed without DNA. The CDR3 totals 15 residues. Per the germline V gene, CDR1 is SGHTA and CDR2 is FQGTGA.

The chain couples TRBV10-2 to TRBJ2-7; TCRdb reports TRBD2, a call that lacks DNA to check it against. CDR1 and CDR2 from the germline V gene are WSHSY and SAAADI. The CDR3 is 13 amino acids. The CDR3 loop is CASSESWEDEQYF.

The CDR3 region is CASTPESTTGELFF. V usage is TRBV7-9 and J usage is TRBJ2-2; absent DNA, TCRdb's TRBD1 call cannot be checked. This CDR3 has 14 amino acids. CDR1 and CDR2 from the germline V gene are SEHNR and FQNEAQ (reference sequence).

The J gene is TRBJ2-5, the V gene TRBV29-1; TCRdb's D call of TRBD1 is untestable without DNA. Per the germline V gene, CDR1 is SQVTM and CDR2 is ANQGSEA. The CDR3 has 13 residues. The CDR3 sequence: CSEWGQDQETQYF.

The rearrangement uses TRBV29-1 and TRBJ2-3. Germline CDR1 is SQVTM and CDR2 is ANQGSEA. This CDR3 comprises 13 residues. CDR3 residues: CSVDGGDTDTQYF.

The chain links TRBV6-2 or TRBV6-3 to TRBJ1-5. Germline V gene sequence: CDR1 MNHEY, CDR2 SVGEGT. The CDR3 is 14 amino acids. The CDR3 loop reads CASKSRAGNQPQHF.

The chain couples TRBV30 to TRBJ1-2; absent DNA, TCRdb's TRBD1 call cannot be checked. Per germline, CDR1 GTSNPN and CDR2 SVGIG (reference sequence). The CDR3 totals 13 residues. Here the CDR3 reads CAWETGTGNGYTF.

This rearrangement joins TRBV5-1 to TRBJ2-3; TCRdb selects TRBD2, and the lack of DNA leaves this call unchecked. The CDR3 runs 15 residues. Per germline, CDR1 SGHRS and CDR2 YFSETQ. CDR3 in amino acids: CASRMGDSNTDTQYF.

V usage is TRBV7-9 and J usage is TRBJ2-1; as DNA is missing, the TRBD2 call by TCRdb cannot be tested. Germline V gene lookup returns CDR1 SEHNR and CDR2 FQNEAQ (reference sequence). This CDR3 comprises 16 residues. CDR3 sequence: CASSHDATSRSNEQFF.

The rearrangement links TRBV13 to TRBJ2-7; TCRdb's D call of TRBD1 is untestable without DNA. CDR1 PRHDT and CDR2 FYEKMQ come from the germline V gene (reference sequence). The CDR3 totals 13 residues. The CDR3 spells CASSLRGSDEQYF.

The chain couples TRBV6-2 or TRBV6-3 to TRBJ1-1; TCRdb gives TRBD1 as the D gene, but with no DNA this cannot be confirmed. This CDR3 spans 15 amino acids. Germline-derived CDR1 and CDR2 are MNHEY and SVGEGT. This CDR3 is CASSYIGGSDTEAFF.

The chain recombines TRBV29-1 with TRBJ2-5; TCRdb reports TRBD1, a call that lacks DNA to check it against. Germline CDR1 is SQVTM and CDR2 is ANQGSEA. The CDR3 is 17 residues long. The CDR3 loop is CSVDGTGGAPEFETQYF. Full variable domain (missing parts from reference TRBV29-1 and TRBJ2-5): SAVISQKPSRDICQRGTSLTIQCQVDSQVTMMFWYRQQPGQSLTLIATANQGSEATYESGFVIDKFPISRPNLTFSTLTVSNMSPEDSSIYLCSVDGTGGAPEFETQYFGPGTRLLVL.

The CDR3 here is CASSFRLSAATEAFF. The chain uses TRBV7-2 and TRBJ1-1. The germline V gene has CDR1 SGHTA and CDR2 FQGNSA. This CDR3 region has 15 residues.

The rearrangement joins TRBV7-3 to TRBJ1-5. The length of the CDR3 is 16 residues. Germline-derived CDR1 and CDR2 are SGHTA and FQGTGA. The CDR3 is CASSSSPFYSNQPQHF.

The V call is TRBV12-5, the J call TRBJ1-5; the TCRdb D gene call, TRBD1, has no DNA to confirm it. The CDR3 is made up of 17 amino acids. Per germline, CDR1 LGHNT and CDR2 FRNRAP. This chain's CDR3 is CASGLDGTGATNQPQHF.

V usage is TRBV12-3 or TRBV12-4 and J usage is TRBJ1-1; checking the TCRdb D call of TRBD1 is not possible without DNA. The CDR3 totals 13 residues. The CDR3 region is CASSFRVYTEAFF.

V gene TRBV5-6 combines with J gene TRBJ2-1. Per germline, CDR1 SGHDT and CDR2 YYEEEE. The length of the CDR3 is 15 residues. The chain's CDR3 is CASSWDLFEGDEQFF.

The CDR3: CSARDRGDNEKLFF. The chain carries TRBV20-1 and TRBJ1-4. The CDR3 has 14 residues. Germline V gives CDR1 DFQATT, CDR2 SNEGSKA (reference sequence).

The CDR3 region is CASSDNPSGGDTDTQYF. The chain recombines TRBV7-6 with TRBJ2-3; TCRdb gives TRBD2 as the D gene, but with no DNA this cannot be confirmed. From germline, CDR1 is SGHVS and CDR2 FNYEAQ. This CDR3 contains 17 residues.

The J gene is TRBJ2-7, the V gene TRBV9; no DNA is available, so the TRBD1 call from TCRdb remains unchecked. Germline lookup yields CDR1 SGDLS and CDR2 YYNGEE. This CDR3 region has 14 residues. The chain's CDR3 is CASSVQGANDEQYF. Complete variable domain (other parts from reference TRBV9 and TRBJ2-7): DSGVTQTPKHLITATGQRVTLRCSPRSGDLSVYWYQQSLDQGLQFLIQYYNGEERAKGNILERFSAQQFPDLHSELNLSSLELGDSALYFCASSVQGANDEQYFGPGTRLTVT.

The CDR3 here is CASSQGPSGGTSSTDTQYF. This rearrangement joins TRBV4-3 to TRBJ2-3; TCRdb returns TRBD2, unconfirmable since there is no DNA. From germline, CDR1 is LGHNA and CDR2 YSLEER. This CDR3 has 19 amino acids.